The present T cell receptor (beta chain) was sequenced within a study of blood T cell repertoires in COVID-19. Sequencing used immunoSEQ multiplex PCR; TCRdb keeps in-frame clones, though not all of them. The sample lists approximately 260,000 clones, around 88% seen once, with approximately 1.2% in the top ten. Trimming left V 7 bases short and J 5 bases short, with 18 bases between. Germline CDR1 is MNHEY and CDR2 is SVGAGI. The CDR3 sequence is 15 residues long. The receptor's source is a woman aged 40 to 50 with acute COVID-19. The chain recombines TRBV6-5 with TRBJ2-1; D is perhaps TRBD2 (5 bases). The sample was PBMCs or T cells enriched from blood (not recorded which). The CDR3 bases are TGTGCCAGCACACGCGAGGGTAGGGAAAACAATGAGCAGTTCTTC. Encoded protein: CASTREGRENNEQFF.